The next 19 T cell receptor beta chains were all read from a single sample in a study of identical twins. TCRdb reprocessed the 5' RACE reads with MiXCR, giving one entry per CDR3 protein. Here the sample spans hundreds of thousands of distinct CDR3 sequences, 15% to 20% being singletons. Another study also made use of these data, one on T cells expressing NK-cell markers.

Sequencing was carried out using PBMCs. These receptors all stem from a young woman in good health.

The V and J genes are TRBV11-2 and TRBJ2-2, with 7 bases fitting TRBD1. From germline, CDR1 is SGHAT and CDR2 FQNNGV. The CDR3 sequence is 18 residues long. Trimming at V came to 1 base and at J to 6 bases, leaving 14 bases not matched to a gene. DNA of the CDR3: TGTGCCAGCAGCTTAGGTCGTGTCTTGAGGGGGCGGGCCGGGGAGCTGTTTTTT. It codes for CASSLGRVLRGRAGELFF.

This clonotype was seen a handful of times. The rearrangement uses TRBV5-6 and TRBJ1-2, with D possibly TRBD1 on 5 matching bases. The CDR3 contains 13 residues. CDR1 and CDR2 from the germline V gene are SGHDT and YYEEEE. Trimming removed 1 base from V and 8 bases from J, with 12 bases in between. The CDR3 spells CASSLLGLGGYTF. Here the CDR3 DNA reads TGTGCCAGCAGCTTGTTGGGACTCGGAGGCTACACCTTC.

This clonotype appeared a few times. This chain links TRBV10-3 with TRBJ2-7, with 13 bases fitting TRBD2. The CDR3 spans 17 residues. The ends lost 10 bases at V and 7 bases at J; junction bases unmatched: 19. Germline V gene data show CDR1 as ENHRY and CDR2 as SYGVKD. The CDR3 loop reads CATDTPGLAGRRREQYF. In nucleotides, the CDR3 is TGTGCCACCGATACCCCGGGACTAGCGGGAAGACGGAGGGAGCAGTACTTC.

In this sample, this clonotype turned up a few times. This chain joins TRBV5-5 and TRBJ1-5, with TRBD1 matching over 9 bases. After removal of 4 bases from V and 6 bases from J, the junction contained 14 bases not matched to a gene. The V gene's germline CDR1 is SGHKS and CDR2 YYEKEE (reference sequence). This CDR3 is built from 17 residues. The CDR3 coding sequence is TGTGCCAGCAGCCAAAAATATACAGGGGGCGTCTTTCAGCCCCAGCATTTT. This translates into CASSQKYTGGVFQPQHF.

This clonotype was seen more than once but under ten times. The chain recombines TRBV7-9 with TRBJ2-1; 8 bases align to TRBD1. The CDR3 runs to 17 residues. Trimming took 1 base from V and 4 from J; bases not matched to a gene: 9. Germline values: CDR1 SEHNR, CDR2 FQNEAQ (reference sequence). The CDR3 spells CASSLGVSGQVYNEQFF. CDR3 in DNA: TGTGCCAGCAGCTTAGGGGTTTCGGGACAGGTGTACAATGAGCAGTTCTTC. The whole variable domain, remainder taken from reference TRBV7-9 and TRBJ2-1, is DTGVSQNPRHKITKRGQNVTFRCDPISEHNRLYWYRQTLGQGPEFLTYFQNEAQLEKSRLLSDRFSAERPKGSFSTLEIQRTEQGDSAMYLCASSLGVSGQVYNEQFFGPGTRLTVL.

The CDR3 is CSARVRRGTTDTQYF. CDR3 bases: TGCAGTGCTAGAGTAAGGCGGGGGACAACAGATACGCAGTATTTT. This chain links TRBV20-1 with TRBJ2-3; weak D call: TRBD2 (7 bases). In germline, CDR1 is DFQATT, CDR2 SNEGSKA (reference sequence). V was cut by 1 base and J by 3 bases, with 14 bases left in between. CDR3 length: 15 residues.

V gene TRBV12-3 or TRBV12-4 combines with J gene TRBJ1-2, with 10 bases identical to TRBD1. Trimming cost V 6 bases and J 7 bases; bases outside gene matches: 2. This CDR3 is 12 amino acids long. The CDR3 is CASSRDRGGYTF. The CDR3 DNA follows: TGTGCCAGCAGCCGGGACAGGGGTGGCTACACCTTC.

The table lists this clonotype with many counts. This chain joins TRBV7-9 and TRBJ2-7; the D gene is possibly TRBD1 (6 bases). V was trimmed by 5 bases and J by 7 bases, leaving 21 bases between them. The CDR3 contains 15 residues. Germline CDR1 reads SEHNR; CDR2 reads FQNEAQ (reference sequence). In DNA form, the CDR3 reads TGTGCCAGCAGCACCAACAGGGAAACCCCTTGGGAGCAGTACTTC. It translates to CASSTNRETPWEQYF.

This clonotype was counted only a few times. The chain combines TRBV11-1 with TRBJ2-5; 8 positions agree with TRBD1. Germline CDR1 reads SGHAT; CDR2 reads FQDESV (reference sequence). With 5 bases clipped from V and 3 bases from J, the junction kept 5 bases outside the gene matches. The CDR3 runs 14 residues. CDR3 sequence (DNA): TGTGCCAGCAGCCCCGTGGACAGGGAAGAGACCCAGTACTTC. Protein: CASSPVDREETQYF.

This clonotype has a count of ten or more. The CDR3 spells CASSFGGAGELFF. The CDR3 DNA is TGCGCCAGCAGCTTCGGAGGGGCCGGGGAGCTGTTTTTT. The chain joins TRBV5-1 to TRBJ2-2, with D possibly being TRBD2 (6 bases). Germline CDR1 is SGHRS and CDR2 is YFSETQ. This CDR3 contains 13 residues. V was cut by 2 bases and J by 6 bases, with 8 bases left in between.

The chain recombines TRBV20-1 with TRBJ2-1, with TRBD1 matching over 7 bases. Trimming cost V 3 bases and J 6 bases; bases outside gene matches: 8. Germline V lookup: CDR1 DFQATT, CDR2 SNEGSKA (reference sequence). The CDR3 runs to 14 residues. CDR3 DNA sequence: TGCAGTGCTAGCAGGGGGACAAGGTCCAATGAGCAGTTCTTC. It is translated as CSASRGTRSNEQFF.

A word on this clonotype: The junction shows a germline mismatch at one end, possibly a read error. V and J are TRBV25-1 and TRBJ1-4, with TRBD1 as a possible D gene (5 bases). This CDR3 is built from 15 residues. Germline CDR1 and CDR2: MGHDK and SYGVNS. CDR3: CVSSDQAGPNEKLFF. The CDR3 DNA reads as TGTGTCAGCAGTGATCAAGCGGGGCCGAATGAAAAACTGTTTTTT.

The gene calls are TRBV30 and TRBJ2-7; perhaps TRBD2 as D (6 bases). Germline V gene lookup returns CDR1 GTSNPN and CDR2 SVGIG (reference sequence). The V and J ends lost 4 bases and 7 bases respectively, with 20 bases between them. This CDR3 comprises 14 residues. The CDR3 spells CAWNPGTPVEEQYF. CDR3 DNA: TGTGCCTGGAATCCCGGGACTCCTGTAGAGGAGCAGTACTTC. The full variable domain, in which reference TRBV30 and TRBJ2-7 provide the parts outside the CDR3, is SQTIHQWPATLVQPVGSPLSLECTVEGTSNPNLYWYRQAAGRGLQLLFYSVGIGQISSEVPQNLSASRPQDRQFILSSKKLLLSDSGFYLCAWNPGTPVEEQYFGPGTRLTVT.

This clonotype was seen only a few times. This chain connects TRBV9 to TRBJ2-7; D may be TRBD2 (6 bases). The CDR3 is 15 residues long. Trimming shortened V by 3 bases and J by 6 bases, and 19 bases separated the two germline ends. In germline, CDR1 is SGDLS, CDR2 YYNGEE. CDR3 sequence: CASSAQEGAGSEQYF. For the CDR3, the DNA is TGTGCCAGCAGCGCGCAGGAGGGAGCTGGATCCGAGCAGTACTTC.

The chain joins TRBV3-1 to TRBJ2-5; the match to TRBD2 covers 7 bases. Trimming at V came to 3 bases and at J to 3 bases, leaving 4 bases not matched to a gene. The CDR3 is 14 amino acids. Germline loops: CDR1 LGHDT, CDR2 YNNKEL (reference sequence). As DNA, the CDR3 is TGTGCCAGCAGCCACGTAGCGGGCGAAGAGACCCAGTACTTC. This translates into CASSHVAGEETQYF.

V and J are TRBV12-3 or TRBV12-4 and TRBJ2-7; D gene ambiguous. The germline V and J ends were trimmed by 11 bases and 3 bases, with 5 bases remaining between them. This CDR3 is 9 amino acids long. DNA for the CDR3: TGTGCCCCCAACTACGAGCAGTACTTC. It specifies CAPNYEQYF.

The chain employs TRBV7-2 and TRBJ2-4; D call uncertain. CDR1 and CDR2 (germline): SGHTA, FQGNSA. The CDR3 consists of 15 residues. Trimming left V 5 bases short and J 2 bases short, with 13 bases between. For the CDR3, the DNA is TGTGCCAGCAGCCTTTTGGGCGCGACCAAAAACATTCAGTACTTC. It specifies CASSLLGATKNIQYF.

This clonotype showed up just a few times. The rearrangement uses TRBV7-2 and TRBJ2-4; D not certain. V lost 3 bases and J 7 bases, leaving 13 bases between the germline ends. Per germline, CDR1 SGHTA and CDR2 FQGNSA. The CDR3 loop spans 14 amino acids. The CDR3 DNA reads as TGTGCCAGCAGCTTGACCCCCCTCAGGAACATTCAGTACTTC. This translates into CASSLTPLRNIQYF.

This clonotype was observed a handful of times. The chain recombines TRBV7-6 with TRBJ2-3; 9 bases fit TRBD2. This CDR3 has 18 residues. V shed 5 bases, J shed 4 bases, and the junction held 16 bases outside the gene matches. CDR1 and CDR2 (germline): SGHVS, FNYEAQ. The CDR3 region is CASSPGTASGIRADTQYF. As DNA, the CDR3 is TGTGCCAGCAGCCCTGGTACGGCTAGCGGGATACGGGCAGATACGCAGTATTTT.